One sample yielded the 13 T cell receptor beta chains listed below, sequenced in a study of blood T cells in healthy people across ages. Primed by a sample-barcoded 5' primer and a J-beta primer mix, a second PCR proceeded for about 7 to 11 cycles. In TCRdb, the 5' RACE reads were re-called with MiXCR into one record per CDR3 protein. The sample yields some 750,000 distinct CDR3 sequences, 22% seen once. The material sequenced was blood. Receptor source: a man aged 70 or older in good health.

The genes are TRBV25-1 and TRBJ2-1, with 12 bases that match TRBD1. The CDR3 has 15 amino acids. Germline values: CDR1 MGHDK, CDR2 SYGVNS. V lost 9 bases and J lost 7; bases outside the gene matches: 10. DNA of the CDR3: TGTGCCAGTCGAGCCGGGACAGGGGGCTCAAATGAGCAGTTCTTC. Amino acid sequence: CASRAGTGGSNEQFF.

This clonotype showed up just a few times. The rearrangement joins TRBV5-1 to TRBJ2-5; D gene ambiguous. TRBJ2-1 explains the end of the DNA better; the J call may be wrong. Germline CDR1 is SGHRS and CDR2 is YFSETQ. The CDR3 has 14 residues. The CDR3, as DNA: TGCGCCAGCAGCTTGGGCTGGGTAGACAATGAGCAGTTCTTC. Its translation: CASSLGWVDNEQFF.

Points on this clonotype: Compared with germline, one end of the junction differs, possibly owing to a read error. This sequence joins TRBV7-2 and TRBJ2-3; D is perhaps TRBD2 (6 bases). The length of the CDR3 is 15 residues. In germline, CDR1 is SGHTA, CDR2 FQGNSA. The CDR3 sequence: CASSPSGSSTDTQNF. CDR3 DNA sequence: TGTGCCAGCAGCCCCAGCGGGTCTAGCACAGATACGCAGAATTTT.

This clonotype turned up a few times. V gene TRBV12-3 or TRBV12-4 combines with J gene TRBJ2-7; D is undetermined. This CDR3 comprises 13 residues. Trimming stripped 4 bases from V and 7 bases from J, with 14 bases between. This CDR3 is CASSSYLEAEQYF. The CDR3 DNA reads as TGTGCCAGCAGTTCCTACCTTGAAGCAGAGCAGTACTTC.

The table lists this clonotype with a few counts. The chain recombines TRBV28 with TRBJ2-1; TRBD1 aligns across 7 bases. CDR1 and CDR2 (germline): MDHEN, SYDVKM. This CDR3 is built from 15 residues. Trimming cost V 6 bases and J 2 bases; bases outside gene matches: 7. Here the CDR3 reads CASSSPGQPYNEQFF. Here the CDR3 DNA reads TGTGCCAGCAGCTCACCGGGACAGCCCTACAATGAGCAGTTCTTC.

The V gene is TRBV29-1, the J gene TRBJ2-1; D ambiguous. CDR3 length equals 11 residues. Trimming removed 4 bases from V and 5 bases from J, with 6 bases in between. CDR1 is SQVTM, CDR2 ANQGSEA, per germline. The CDR3 DNA follows: TGCAGCGTTGGTCAGGACAATGAGCAGTTCTTC. It is translated as CSVGQDNEQFF.

This sequence joins TRBV6-6 and TRBJ2-3; D unresolved. The CDR3 totals 14 residues. CDR1 is MNHNY and CDR2 is SVGAGI in the germline V gene (reference sequence). V lost 4 bases and J 2 bases, leaving 10 bases between the germline ends. Here the CDR3 reads CASSSRLFTDTQYF. The CDR3 DNA sequence: TGTGCCAGCAGTTCCCGTCTGTTCACAGATACGCAGTATTTT.

The chain recombines TRBV11-2 with TRBJ2-7, with D unclear. Germline assignment: CDR1 SGHAT and CDR2 FQNNGV. The CDR3 is 14 residues long. CDR3 DNA: TGTGCCAGCAGCCCGCGAAGGTCGTTCCACGAGCGGTACGTC. Protein product: CASSPRRSFHERYV.

This chain connects TRBV2 to TRBJ1-2; D remains ambiguous. V lost 7 bases to trimming and J lost 4 bases, with 13 bases between them. The CDR3 runs to 13 residues. Germline assignment: CDR1 SNHLY and CDR2 FYNNEI. The CDR3 is CASMEGWVYGYTF. CDR3 DNA: TGTGCCAGCATGGAGGGATGGGTCTATGGCTACACCTTC.

The chain joins TRBV11-2 to TRBJ2-3, with a possible D match to TRBD2 (5 bases). The CDR3 is 16 residues long. Germline V gives CDR1 SGHAT, CDR2 FQNNGV. The V end was cut by 1 base, the J end by 6 bases, with 17 bases between. The CDR3 DNA reads TGTGCCAGCAGCTTAGTCCCGGGCGCCCCGGGGGATACGCAGTATTTT. Translated: CASSLVPGAPGDTQYF.

This clonotype has a handful of counts. V and J are TRBV6-2 or TRBV6-3 and TRBJ2-5; D is perhaps TRBD1 (5 bases). Per the germline V gene, CDR1 is MNHEY and CDR2 is SVGEGT. CDR3 size: 14 residues. V lost 4 bases to trimming and J lost 5 bases, with 14 bases between them. The CDR3 DNA reads TGTGCCAGCAGTTCGCTAGGGGCGGTGGAGACCCAGTACTTC. It yields the protein CASSSLGAVETQYF.

This clonotype was counted a few times. V gene TRBV15 combines with J gene TRBJ1-5, with D maybe TRBD1 (5 bases). The CDR3 spans 14 residues. V was shortened by 3 bases and J by 5 bases, with 11 bases between the two germline ends. Germline assignment: CDR1 LNHNV and CDR2 YYDKDF (reference sequence). The CDR3 DNA reads TGTGCCACCAGCAGTCCAGGGTGGGATCAGCCCCAGCATTTT. Translating it yields CATSSPGWDQPQHF.

V is TRBV27 and J is TRBJ2-7; 8 bases are a match to TRBD1. The CDR3 covers 20 residues. CDR1 is MNHEY, CDR2 SMNVEV, per germline (reference sequence). V shed 6 bases, J shed 0 bases, and the junction held 22 bases outside the gene matches. CDR3 bases: TGTGCCAGCAGGACCGGGGACAGGCGGTTAGACCCCCAAAGCTCCTACGAGCAGTACGTC. Its translation: CASRTGDRRLDPQSSYEQYV.